This entry describes one T cell receptor beta chain. Data came from immunoSEQ multiplex PCR; TCRdb stores just in-frame clones and leaves some out. Of about 150,000 clones listed, about 87% are singletons. The length of the CDR3 is 16 residues. The V and J ends lost 4 bases and 8 bases, in that order; junction bases with no gene match: 8. CDR1 SGHRS and CDR2 YFSETQ come from the germline V gene. The sample is drawn from a study of cytomegalovirus exposure and HLA in healthy donors. The chain couples TRBV5-1 to TRBJ2-1; 14 bases are a match to TRBD2. The sequence derives from a man younger than 35 in good health and CMV-seropositive. The sequenced sample was PBMCs. The CDR3 spells CASSPGTSGRGHEQFF. As DNA, the CDR3 is TGCGCCAGCAGCCCAGGGACTAGCGGGAGAGGGCATGAGCAGTTCTTC.